This TCR beta chain was captured in a study of shared clonotypes between healthy human individuals. Study-level results: Generation probability values for non-shared clonotypes were lower than those for clonotypes shared by all four donors. Sampling used blood alone; tissue repertoires probably differ. Rarefaction curves obtained for sorted subsets showed sequencing incomplete despite large depth.

Produced via immunoSEQ multiplex PCR; TCRdb's table is partial and in-frame only. Of about 1.5 million clones listed, approximately 98% were seen once; the top ten hold approximately 0.44%. The CDR3 is made up of 13 amino acids. Per the germline V gene, CDR1 is SGHAT and CDR2 is FQNNGV. V was pared by 1 base and J by 4 bases, with 1 base of the junction left unmatched. About this clone itself: As yet, its antigen is unknown. Other DNA sequences in the same sample also yield this CDR3.

The chain recombines TRBV11-2 with TRBJ2-7; TRBD2 aligns across 7 bases. This clonotype was sampled from a man younger than 45 in good health. Input material: naive CD4+ T cells sorted from blood. The sample's subset: CD45RA+ positively selected. CDR3 DNA sequence: TGTGCCAGCAGCTTAGGCGGGAGTTACGAGCAGTACTTC. It encodes CASSLGGSYEQYF.